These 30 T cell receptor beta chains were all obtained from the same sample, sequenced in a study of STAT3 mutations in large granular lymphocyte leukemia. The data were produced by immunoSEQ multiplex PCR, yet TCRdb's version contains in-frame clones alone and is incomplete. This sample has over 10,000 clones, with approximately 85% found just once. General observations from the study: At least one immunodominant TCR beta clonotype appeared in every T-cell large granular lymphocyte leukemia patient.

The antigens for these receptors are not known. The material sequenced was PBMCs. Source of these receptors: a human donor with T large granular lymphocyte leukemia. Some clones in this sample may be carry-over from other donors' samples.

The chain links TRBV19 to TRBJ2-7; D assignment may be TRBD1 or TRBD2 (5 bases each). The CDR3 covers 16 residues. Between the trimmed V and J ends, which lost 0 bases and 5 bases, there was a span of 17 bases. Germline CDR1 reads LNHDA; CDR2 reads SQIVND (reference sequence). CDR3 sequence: CASSIDSGTLDHEQYF. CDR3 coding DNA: TGTGCCAGTAGTATAGACTCCGGGACCCTTGACCACGAGCAGTACTTC.

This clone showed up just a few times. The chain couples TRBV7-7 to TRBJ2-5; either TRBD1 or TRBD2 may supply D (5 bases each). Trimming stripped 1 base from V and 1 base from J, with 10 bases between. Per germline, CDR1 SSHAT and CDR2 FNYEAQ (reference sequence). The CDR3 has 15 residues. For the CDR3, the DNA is TGTGCCAGCAGCTTAGGTTTGGGGGTCCAAGAGACCCAGTACTTC. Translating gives CASSLGLGVQETQYF.

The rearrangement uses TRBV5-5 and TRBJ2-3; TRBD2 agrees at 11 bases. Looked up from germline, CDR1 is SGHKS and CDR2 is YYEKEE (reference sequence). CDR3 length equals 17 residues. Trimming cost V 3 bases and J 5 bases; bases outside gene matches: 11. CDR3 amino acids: CASSSTSGGTNIDTQYF. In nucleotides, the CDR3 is TGTGCCAGCAGCTCAACTAGCGGGGGTACCAACATAGATACGCAGTATTTT.

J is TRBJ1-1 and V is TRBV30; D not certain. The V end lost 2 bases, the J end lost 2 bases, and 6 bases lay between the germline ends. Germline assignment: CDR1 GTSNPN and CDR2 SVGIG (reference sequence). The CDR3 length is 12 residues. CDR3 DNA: TGTGCCTGGAGTAGGCATAACACTGAAGCTTTCTTT. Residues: CAWSRHNTEAFF.

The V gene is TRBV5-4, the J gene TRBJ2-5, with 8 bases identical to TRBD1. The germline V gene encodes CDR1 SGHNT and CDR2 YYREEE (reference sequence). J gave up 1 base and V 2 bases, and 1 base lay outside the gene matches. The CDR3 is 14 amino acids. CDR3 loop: CASSFGQGQETQYF. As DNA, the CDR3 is TGTGCCAGCAGCTTTGGACAGGGCCAAGAGACCCAGTACTTC.

The CDR3 DNA follows: TGTGCCAGCAGCTTTGGGGACATCTACGAGCAGTACTTC. This encodes CASSFGDIYEQYF. The chain combines TRBV7-2 with TRBJ2-7; maybe TRBD1 (6 bases). Deletions cut 3 bases from V and 3 bases from J, with 9 bases between. This CDR3 has 13 residues. Germline assignment: CDR1 SGHTA and CDR2 FQGNSA.

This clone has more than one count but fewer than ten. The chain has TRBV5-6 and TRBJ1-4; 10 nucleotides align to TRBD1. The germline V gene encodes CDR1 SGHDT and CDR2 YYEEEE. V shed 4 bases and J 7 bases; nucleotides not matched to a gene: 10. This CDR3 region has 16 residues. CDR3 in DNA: TGTGCCAGCAGCGGCATGACAGGGGGCGGGCGTGAAAAACTGTTTTTT. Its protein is CASSGMTGGGREKLFF.

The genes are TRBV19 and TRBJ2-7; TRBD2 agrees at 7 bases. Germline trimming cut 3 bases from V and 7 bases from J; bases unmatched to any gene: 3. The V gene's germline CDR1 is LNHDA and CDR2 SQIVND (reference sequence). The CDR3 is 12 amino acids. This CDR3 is CASSMERGEQYF. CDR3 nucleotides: TGTGCCAGTAGTATGGAGCGGGGAGAGCAGTACTTC.

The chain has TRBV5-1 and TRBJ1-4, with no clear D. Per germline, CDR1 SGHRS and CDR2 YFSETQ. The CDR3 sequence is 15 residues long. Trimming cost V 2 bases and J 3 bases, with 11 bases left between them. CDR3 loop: CASSFGGRPNEKLFF. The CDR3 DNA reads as TGCGCCAGCAGCTTTGGAGGGCGCCCTAATGAAAAACTGTTTTTT.

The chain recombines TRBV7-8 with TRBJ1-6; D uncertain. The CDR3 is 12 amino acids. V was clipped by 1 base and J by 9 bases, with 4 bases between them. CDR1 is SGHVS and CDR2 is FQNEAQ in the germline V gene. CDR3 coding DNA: TGTGCCAGCAGCTTAGAACGTTCACCCCTCCACTTT. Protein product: CASSLERSPLHF.

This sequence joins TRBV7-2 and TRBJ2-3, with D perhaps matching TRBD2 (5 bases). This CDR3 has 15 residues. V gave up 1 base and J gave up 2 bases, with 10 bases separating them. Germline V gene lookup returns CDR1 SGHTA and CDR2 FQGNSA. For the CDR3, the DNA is TGTGCCAGCAGCTTAGAAGCGGTCCTCACAGATACGCAGTATTTT. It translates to CASSLEAVLTDTQYF.

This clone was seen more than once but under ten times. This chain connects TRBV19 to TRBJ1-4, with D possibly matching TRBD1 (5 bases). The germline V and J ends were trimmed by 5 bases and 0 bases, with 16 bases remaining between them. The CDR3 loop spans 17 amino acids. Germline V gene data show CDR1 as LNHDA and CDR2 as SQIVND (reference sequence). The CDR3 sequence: CASSVGTDLATNEKLFF. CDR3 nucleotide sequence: TGTGCCAGTAGTGTCGGGACCGACCTAGCAACTAATGAAAAACTGTTTTTT. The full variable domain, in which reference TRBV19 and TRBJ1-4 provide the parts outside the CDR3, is DGGITQSPKYLFRKEGQNVTLSCEQNLNHDAMYWYRQDPGQGLRLIYYSQIVNDFQKGDIAEGYSVSREKKESFPLTVTSAQKNPTAFYLCASSVGTDLATNEKLFFGSGTQLSVL.

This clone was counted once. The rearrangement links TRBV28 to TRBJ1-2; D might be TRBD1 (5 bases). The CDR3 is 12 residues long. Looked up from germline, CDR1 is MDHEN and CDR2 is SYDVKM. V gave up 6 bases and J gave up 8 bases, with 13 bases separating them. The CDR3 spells CASRGPGRGYTF. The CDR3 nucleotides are TGTGCCAGCAGGGGCCCGGGGCGCGGCTACACCTTC.

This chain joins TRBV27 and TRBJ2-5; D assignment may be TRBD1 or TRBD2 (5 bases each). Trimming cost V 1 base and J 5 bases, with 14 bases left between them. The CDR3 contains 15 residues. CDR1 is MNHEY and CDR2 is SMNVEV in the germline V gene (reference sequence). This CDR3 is CASSLWGSRGETQYF. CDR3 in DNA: TGTGCCAGCAGTTTATGGGGTAGTCGGGGCGAGACCCAGTACTTC.

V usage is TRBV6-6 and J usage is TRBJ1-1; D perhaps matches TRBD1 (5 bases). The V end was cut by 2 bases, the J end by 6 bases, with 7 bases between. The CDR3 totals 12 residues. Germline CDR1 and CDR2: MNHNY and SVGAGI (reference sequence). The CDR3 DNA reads TGTGCCAGCAGTTACGGGGGATCTGAAGCTTTCTTT. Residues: CASSYGGSEAFF.

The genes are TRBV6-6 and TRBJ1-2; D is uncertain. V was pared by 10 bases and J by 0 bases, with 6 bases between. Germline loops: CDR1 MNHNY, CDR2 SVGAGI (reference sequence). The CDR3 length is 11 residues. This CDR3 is CATQTNYGYTF. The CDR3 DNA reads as TGTGCCACTCAGACTAACTATGGCTACACCTTC.

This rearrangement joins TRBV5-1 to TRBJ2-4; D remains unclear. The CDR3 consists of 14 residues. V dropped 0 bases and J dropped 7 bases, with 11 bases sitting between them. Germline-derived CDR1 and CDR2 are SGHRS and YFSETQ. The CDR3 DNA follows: TGCGCCAGCAGCTTGGCCTTGGCGGATAACATTCAGTACTTC. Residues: CASSLALADNIQYF.

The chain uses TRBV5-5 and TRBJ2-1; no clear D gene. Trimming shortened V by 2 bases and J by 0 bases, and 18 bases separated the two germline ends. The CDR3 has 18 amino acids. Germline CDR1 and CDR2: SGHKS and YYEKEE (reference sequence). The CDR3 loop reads CASSFSPALGRSYNEQFF. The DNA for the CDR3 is TGTGCCAGCAGCTTTTCCCCCGCTCTTGGCCGCTCCTACAATGAGCAGTTCTTC.

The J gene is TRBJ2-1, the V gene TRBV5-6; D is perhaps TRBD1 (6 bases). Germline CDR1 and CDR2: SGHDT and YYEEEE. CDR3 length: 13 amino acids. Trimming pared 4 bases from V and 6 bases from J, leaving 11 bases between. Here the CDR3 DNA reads TGTGCCAGCAGCCGGGCCAGGGGCAATGAGCAGTTCTTC. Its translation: CASSRARGNEQFF.

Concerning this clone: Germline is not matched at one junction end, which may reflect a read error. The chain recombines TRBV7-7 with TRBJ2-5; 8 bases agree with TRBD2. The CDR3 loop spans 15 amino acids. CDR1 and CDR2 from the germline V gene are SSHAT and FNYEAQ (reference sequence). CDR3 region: CASSSVVAGQETQYF. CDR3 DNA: TGTGCTAGCAGCTCCGTGGTAGCGGGGCAAGAGACCCAGTACTTC. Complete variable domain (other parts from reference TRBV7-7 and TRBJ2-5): GAGVSQSPRYKVTKRGQDVTLRCDPISSHATLYWYQQALGQGPEFLTYFNYEAQPDKSGLPSDRFSAERPEGSISTLTIQRTEQRDSAMYRCASSSVVAGQETQYFGPGTRLLVL.

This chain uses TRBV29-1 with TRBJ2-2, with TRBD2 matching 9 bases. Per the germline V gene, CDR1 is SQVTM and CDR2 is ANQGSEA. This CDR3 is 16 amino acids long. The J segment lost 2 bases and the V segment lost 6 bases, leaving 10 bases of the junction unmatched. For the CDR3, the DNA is TGCAGCGTGAGGGCTAGCGGGACCCTAAACACCGGGGAGCTGTTTTTT. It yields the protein CSVRASGTLNTGELFF.

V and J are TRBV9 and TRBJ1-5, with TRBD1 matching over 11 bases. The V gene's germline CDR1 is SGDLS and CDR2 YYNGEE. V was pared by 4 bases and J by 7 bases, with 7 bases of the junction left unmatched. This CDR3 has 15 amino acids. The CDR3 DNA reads TGTGCCAGCAGCCCAGGGACAGGGGGAGGCCAGCCCCAGCATTTT. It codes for CASSPGTGGGQPQHF.

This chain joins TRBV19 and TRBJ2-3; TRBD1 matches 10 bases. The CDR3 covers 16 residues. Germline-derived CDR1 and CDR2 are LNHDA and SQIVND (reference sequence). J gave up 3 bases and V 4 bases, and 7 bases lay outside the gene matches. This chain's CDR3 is CASSKPGQGSTDTQYF. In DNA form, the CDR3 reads TGTGCCAGTAGTAAGCCGGGACAGGGGAGTACAGATACGCAGTATTTT. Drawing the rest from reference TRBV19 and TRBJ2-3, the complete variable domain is DGGITQSPKYLFRKEGQNVTLSCEQNLNHDAMYWYRQDPGQGLRLIYYSQIVNDFQKGDIAEGYSVSREKKESFPLTVTSAQKNPTAFYLCASSKPGQGSTDTQYFGPGTRLTVL.

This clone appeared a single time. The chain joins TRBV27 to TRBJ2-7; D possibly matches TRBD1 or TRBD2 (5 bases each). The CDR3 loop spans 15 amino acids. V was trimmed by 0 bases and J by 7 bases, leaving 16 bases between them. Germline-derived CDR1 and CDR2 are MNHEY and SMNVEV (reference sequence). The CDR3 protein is CASSLSGTPNEEQYF. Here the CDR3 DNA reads TGTGCCAGCAGTTTATCAGGGACCCCAAATGAAGAGCAGTACTTC.

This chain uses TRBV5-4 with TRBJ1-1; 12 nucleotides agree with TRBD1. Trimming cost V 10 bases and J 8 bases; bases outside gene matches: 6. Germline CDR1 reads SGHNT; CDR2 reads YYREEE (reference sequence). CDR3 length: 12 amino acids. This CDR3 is CAGGTGGTEAFF. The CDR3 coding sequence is TGTGCCGGTGGGACAGGGGGCACCGAAGCTTTCTTT.

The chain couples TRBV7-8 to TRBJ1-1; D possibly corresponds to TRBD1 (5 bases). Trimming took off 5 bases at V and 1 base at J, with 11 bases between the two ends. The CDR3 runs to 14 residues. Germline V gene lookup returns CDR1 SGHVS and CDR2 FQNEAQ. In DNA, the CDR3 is TGTGCCAGCAGCCCGGGACGGGGGAACACTGAAGCTTTCTTT. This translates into CASSPGRGNTEAFF.

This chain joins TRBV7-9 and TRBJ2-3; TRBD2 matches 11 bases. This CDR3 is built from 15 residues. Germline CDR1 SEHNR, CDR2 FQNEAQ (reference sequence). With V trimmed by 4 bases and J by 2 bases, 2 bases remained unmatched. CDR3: CASSSGLADTDTQYF. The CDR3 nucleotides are TGTGCCAGCAGCTCGGGACTAGCGGACACAGATACGCAGTATTTT.

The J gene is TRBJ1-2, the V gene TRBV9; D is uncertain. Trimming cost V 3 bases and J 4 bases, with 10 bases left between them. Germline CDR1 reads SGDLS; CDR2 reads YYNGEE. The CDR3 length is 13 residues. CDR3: CASSEGRSYGYTF. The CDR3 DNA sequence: TGTGCCAGCAGCGAAGGCAGAAGCTATGGCTACACCTTC.

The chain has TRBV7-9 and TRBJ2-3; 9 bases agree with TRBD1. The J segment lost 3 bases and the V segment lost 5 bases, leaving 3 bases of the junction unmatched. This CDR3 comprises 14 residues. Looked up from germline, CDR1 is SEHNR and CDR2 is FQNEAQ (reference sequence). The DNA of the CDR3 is TGTGCCAGCAGCCCCGGGACAGGGACAGATACGCAGTATTTT. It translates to CASSPGTGTDTQYF.

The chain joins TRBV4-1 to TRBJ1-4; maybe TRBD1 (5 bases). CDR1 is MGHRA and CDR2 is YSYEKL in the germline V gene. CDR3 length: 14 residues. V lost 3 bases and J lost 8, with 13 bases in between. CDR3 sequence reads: CASSQAGGTEKLFF. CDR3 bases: TGCGCCAGCAGCCAGGCCGGCGGGACGGAAAAACTGTTTTTT.